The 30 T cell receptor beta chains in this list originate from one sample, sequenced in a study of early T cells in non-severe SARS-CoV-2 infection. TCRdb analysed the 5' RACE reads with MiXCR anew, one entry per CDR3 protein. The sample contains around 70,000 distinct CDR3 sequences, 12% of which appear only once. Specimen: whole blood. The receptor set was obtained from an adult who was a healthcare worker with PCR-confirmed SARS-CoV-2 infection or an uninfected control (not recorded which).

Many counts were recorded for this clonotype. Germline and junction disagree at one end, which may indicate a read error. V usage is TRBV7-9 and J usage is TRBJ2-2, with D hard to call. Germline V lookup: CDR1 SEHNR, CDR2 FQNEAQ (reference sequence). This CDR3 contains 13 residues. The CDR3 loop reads CASSLSYTGELFF. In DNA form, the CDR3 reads TGCGCCAGCAGCCTCTCTTACACCGGGGAGCTGTTTTTT.

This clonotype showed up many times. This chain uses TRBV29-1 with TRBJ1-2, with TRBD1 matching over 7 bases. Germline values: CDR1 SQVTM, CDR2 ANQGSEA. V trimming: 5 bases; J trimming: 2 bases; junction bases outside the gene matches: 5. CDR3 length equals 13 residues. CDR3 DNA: TGCAGCGTTACAGGGGATTGGAACTATGGCTACACCTTC. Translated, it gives CSVTGDWNYGYTF.

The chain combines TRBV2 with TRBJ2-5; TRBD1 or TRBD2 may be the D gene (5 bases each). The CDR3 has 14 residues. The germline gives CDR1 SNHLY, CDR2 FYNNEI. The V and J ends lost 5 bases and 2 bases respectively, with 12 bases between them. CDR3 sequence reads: CASSPVRGQETQYF. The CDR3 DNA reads TGTGCCAGCAGTCCGGTGAGGGGTCAAGAGACCCAGTACTTC.

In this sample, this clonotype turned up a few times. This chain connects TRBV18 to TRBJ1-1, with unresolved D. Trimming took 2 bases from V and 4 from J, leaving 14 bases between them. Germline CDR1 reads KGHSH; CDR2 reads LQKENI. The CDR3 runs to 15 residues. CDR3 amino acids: CASSPFTGGITEAFF. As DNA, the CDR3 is TGTGCCAGCTCACCATTTACCGGTGGGATCACTGAAGCTTTCTTT.

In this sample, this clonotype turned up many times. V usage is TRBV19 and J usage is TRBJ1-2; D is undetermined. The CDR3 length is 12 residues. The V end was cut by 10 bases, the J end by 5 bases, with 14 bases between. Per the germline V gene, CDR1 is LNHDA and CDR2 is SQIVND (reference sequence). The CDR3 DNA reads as TGTGCCACCCCACCCATCCGGTATGGCTACACCTTC. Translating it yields CATPPIRYGYTF.

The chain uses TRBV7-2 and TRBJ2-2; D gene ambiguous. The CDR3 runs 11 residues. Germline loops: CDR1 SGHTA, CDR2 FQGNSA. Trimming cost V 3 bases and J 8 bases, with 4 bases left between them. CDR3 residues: CASSFWGELFF. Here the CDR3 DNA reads TGTGCCAGCAGCTTTTGGGGGGAGCTGTTTTTT.

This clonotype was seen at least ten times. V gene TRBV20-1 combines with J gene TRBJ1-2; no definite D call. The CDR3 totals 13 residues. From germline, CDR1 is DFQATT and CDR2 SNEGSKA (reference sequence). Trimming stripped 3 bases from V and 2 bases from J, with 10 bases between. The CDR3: CSARNDGNYGYTF. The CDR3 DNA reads TGCAGTGCTAGGAATGACGGAAACTATGGCTACACCTTC.

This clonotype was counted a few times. CDR3 loop: CASSLVGGIPEAFF. CDR3 nucleotides: TGTGCCAGCAGCTTGGTTGGAGGGATACCTGAAGCTTTCTTT. V is TRBV5-5 and J is TRBJ1-1; D is ambiguous. V was cut by 0 bases and J by 6 bases, with 12 bases left in between. Germline loops: CDR1 SGHKS, CDR2 YYEKEE (reference sequence). CDR3 length: 14 amino acids.

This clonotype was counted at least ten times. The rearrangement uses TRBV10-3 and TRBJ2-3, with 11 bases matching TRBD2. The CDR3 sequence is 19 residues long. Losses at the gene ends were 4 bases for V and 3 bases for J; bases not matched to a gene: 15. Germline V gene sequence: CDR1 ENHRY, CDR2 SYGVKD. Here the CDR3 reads CAISGAGAATSGSTDTQYF. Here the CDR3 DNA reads TGTGCCATCAGTGGGGCGGGGGCTGCTACTAGCGGGAGTACAGATACGCAGTATTTT.

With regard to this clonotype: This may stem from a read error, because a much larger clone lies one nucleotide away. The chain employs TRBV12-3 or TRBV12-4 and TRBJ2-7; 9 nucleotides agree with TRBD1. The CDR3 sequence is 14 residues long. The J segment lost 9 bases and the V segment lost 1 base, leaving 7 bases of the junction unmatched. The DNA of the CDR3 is TGTGCCAGCAGTTTAGTGGGACAGGGAGTTCGGCAGTACTTC. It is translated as CASSLVGQGVRQYF.

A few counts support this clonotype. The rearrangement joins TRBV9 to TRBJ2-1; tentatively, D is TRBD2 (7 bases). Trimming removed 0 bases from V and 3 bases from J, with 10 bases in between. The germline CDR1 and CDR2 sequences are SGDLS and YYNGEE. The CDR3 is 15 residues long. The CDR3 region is CASSVEGDYYNEQFF. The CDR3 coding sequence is TGTGCCAGCAGCGTAGAGGGGGACTACTACAATGAGCAGTTCTTC.

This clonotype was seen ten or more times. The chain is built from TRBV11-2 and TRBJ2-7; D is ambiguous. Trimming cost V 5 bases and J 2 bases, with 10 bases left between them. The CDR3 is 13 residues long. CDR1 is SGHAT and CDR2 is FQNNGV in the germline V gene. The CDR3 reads CASSPGEAYEQYF. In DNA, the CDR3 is TGTGCCAGCAGCCCTGGAGAGGCCTACGAGCAGTACTTC.

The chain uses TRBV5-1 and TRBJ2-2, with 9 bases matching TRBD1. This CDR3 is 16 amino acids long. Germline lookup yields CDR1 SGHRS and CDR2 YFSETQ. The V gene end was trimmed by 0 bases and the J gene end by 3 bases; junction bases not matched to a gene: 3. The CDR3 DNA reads TGCGCCAGCAGCTTGGAGACAGGGGGGTACACCGGGGAGCTGTTTTTT. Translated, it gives CASSLETGGYTGELFF.

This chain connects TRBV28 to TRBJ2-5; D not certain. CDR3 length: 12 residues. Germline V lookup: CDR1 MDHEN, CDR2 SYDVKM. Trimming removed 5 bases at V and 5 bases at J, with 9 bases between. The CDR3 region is CASSGPWETQYF. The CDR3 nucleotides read TGTGCCAGCAGTGGACCGTGGGAGACCCAGTACTTC.

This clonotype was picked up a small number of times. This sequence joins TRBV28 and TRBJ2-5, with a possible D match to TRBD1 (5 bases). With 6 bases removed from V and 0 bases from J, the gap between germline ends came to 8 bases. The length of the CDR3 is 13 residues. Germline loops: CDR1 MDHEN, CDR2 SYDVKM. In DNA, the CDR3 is TGTGCCAGCAGAGCAGGGAACCAAGAGACCCAGTACTTC. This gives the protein CASRAGNQETQYF.

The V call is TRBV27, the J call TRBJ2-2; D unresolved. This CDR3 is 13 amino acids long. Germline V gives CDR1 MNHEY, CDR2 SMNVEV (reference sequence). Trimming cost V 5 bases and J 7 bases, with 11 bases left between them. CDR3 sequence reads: CASSTSGLGELFF. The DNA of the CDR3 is TGTGCCAGCAGTACCTCAGGTCTCGGGGAGCTGTTTTTT.

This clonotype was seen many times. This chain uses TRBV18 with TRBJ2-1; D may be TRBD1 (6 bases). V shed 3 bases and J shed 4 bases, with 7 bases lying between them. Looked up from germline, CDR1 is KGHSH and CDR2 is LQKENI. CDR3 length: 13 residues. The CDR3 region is CASSPDSYNEQFF. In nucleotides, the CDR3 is TGTGCCAGCTCACCGGACAGTTACAATGAGCAGTTCTTC.

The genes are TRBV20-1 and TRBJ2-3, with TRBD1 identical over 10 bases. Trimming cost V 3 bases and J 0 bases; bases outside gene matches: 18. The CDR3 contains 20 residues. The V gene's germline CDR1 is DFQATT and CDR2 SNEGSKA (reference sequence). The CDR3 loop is CSASPSGTGVSGGSTDTQYF. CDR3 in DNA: TGCAGTGCTAGCCCCTCCGGGACAGGGGTTTCGGGAGGGAGCACAGATACGCAGTATTTT.

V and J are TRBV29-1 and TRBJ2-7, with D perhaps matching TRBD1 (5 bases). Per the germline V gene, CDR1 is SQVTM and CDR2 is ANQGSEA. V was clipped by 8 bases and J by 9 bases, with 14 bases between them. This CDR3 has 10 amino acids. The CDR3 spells CSPRLGAQYF. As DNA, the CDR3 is TGCAGCCCCCGCCTAGGGGCGCAGTACTTC.

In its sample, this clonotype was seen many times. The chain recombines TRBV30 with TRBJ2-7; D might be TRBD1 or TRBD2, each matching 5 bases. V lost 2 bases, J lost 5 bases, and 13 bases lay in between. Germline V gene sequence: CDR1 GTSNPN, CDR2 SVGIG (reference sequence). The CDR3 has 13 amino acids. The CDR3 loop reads CAWSYGTSNEQYF. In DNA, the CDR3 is TGTGCCTGGAGTTATGGGACGTCTAACGAGCAGTACTTC.

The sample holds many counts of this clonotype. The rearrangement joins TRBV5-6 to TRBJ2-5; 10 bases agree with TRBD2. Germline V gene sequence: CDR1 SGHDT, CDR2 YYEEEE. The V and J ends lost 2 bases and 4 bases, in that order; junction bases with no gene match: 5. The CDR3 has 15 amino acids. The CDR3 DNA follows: TGTGCCAGCAGCTTCCCGACTAGCGGGCGAGAGACCCAGTACTTC. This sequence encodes CASSFPTSGRETQYF.

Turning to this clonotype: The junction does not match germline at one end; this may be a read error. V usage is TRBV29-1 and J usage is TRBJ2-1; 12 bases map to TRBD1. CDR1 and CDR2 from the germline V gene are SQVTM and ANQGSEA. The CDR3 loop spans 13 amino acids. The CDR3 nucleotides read TGCAGCGTTACGGGACAGGGGGCCCTCACCATGGTCTTC. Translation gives CSVTGQGALTMVF.

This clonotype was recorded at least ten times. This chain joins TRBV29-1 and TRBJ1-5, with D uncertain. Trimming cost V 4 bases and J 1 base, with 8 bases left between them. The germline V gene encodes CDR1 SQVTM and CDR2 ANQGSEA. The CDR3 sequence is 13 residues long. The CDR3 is CSVVKDSNQPQHF. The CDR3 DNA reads TGCAGCGTTGTGAAGGACAGCAATCAGCCCCAGCATTTT.

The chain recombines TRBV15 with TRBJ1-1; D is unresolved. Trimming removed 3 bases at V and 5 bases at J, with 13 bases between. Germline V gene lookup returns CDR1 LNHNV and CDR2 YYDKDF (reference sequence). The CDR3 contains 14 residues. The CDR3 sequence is CATSRGGLGTEAFF. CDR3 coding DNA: TGTGCCACCAGCAGGGGAGGGTTAGGAACTGAAGCTTTCTTT.

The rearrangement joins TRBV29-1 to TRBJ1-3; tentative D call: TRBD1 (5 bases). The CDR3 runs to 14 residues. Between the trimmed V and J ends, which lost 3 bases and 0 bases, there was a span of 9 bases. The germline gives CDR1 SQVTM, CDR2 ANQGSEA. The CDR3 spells CSVEGLNSGNTIYF. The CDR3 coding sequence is TGCAGCGTTGAGGGACTTAACTCTGGAAACACCATATATTTT.

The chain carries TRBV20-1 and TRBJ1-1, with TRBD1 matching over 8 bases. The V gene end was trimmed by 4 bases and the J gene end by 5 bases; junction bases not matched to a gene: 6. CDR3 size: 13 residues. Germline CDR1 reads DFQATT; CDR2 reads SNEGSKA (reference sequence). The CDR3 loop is CSAMRQGKTEAFF. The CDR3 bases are TGCAGTGCTATGCGACAGGGGAAGACTGAAGCTTTCTTT.

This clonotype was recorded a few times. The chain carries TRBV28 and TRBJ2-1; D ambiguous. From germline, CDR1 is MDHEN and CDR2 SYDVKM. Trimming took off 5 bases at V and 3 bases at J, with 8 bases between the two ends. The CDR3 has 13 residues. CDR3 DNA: TGTGCCAGCAGTGGGGTCAACTACAATGAGCAGTTCTTC. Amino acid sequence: CASSGVNYNEQFF.

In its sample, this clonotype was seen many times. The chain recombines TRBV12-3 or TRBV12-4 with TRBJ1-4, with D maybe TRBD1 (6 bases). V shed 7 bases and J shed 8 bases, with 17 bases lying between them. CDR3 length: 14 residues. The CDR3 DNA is TGTGCCAGCAATTCACAGGGAGAGGGAGAAAAACTGTTTTTT. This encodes CASNSQGEGEKLFF.

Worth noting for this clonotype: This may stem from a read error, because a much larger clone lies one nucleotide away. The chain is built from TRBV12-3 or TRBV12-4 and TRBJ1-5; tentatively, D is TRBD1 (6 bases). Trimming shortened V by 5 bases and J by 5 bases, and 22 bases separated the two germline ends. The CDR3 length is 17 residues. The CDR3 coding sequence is TGTGCCAGCAGTATACGGGACATGGGAAATTTCGATCAGCCCCAGCATTTT. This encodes CASSIRDMGNFDQPQHF.

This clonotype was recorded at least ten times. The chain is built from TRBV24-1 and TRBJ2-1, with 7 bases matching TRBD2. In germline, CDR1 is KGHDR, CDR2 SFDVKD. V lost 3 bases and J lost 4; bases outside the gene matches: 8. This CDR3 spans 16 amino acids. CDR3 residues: CATSDAQASGYNEQFF. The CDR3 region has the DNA TGTGCCACCAGTGATGCGCAGGCTAGCGGATACAATGAGCAGTTCTTC.